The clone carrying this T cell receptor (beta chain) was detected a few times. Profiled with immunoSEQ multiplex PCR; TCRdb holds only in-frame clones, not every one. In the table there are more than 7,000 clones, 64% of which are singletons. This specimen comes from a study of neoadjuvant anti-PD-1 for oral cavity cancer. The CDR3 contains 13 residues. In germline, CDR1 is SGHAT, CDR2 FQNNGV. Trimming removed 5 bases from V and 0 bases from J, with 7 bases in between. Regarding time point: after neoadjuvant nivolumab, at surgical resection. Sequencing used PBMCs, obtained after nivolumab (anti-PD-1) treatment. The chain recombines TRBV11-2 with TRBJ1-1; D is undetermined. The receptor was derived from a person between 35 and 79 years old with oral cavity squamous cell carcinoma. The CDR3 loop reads CASSPHMNTEAFF. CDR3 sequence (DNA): TGTGCCAGCAGCCCACACATGAACACTGAAGCTTTCTTT.